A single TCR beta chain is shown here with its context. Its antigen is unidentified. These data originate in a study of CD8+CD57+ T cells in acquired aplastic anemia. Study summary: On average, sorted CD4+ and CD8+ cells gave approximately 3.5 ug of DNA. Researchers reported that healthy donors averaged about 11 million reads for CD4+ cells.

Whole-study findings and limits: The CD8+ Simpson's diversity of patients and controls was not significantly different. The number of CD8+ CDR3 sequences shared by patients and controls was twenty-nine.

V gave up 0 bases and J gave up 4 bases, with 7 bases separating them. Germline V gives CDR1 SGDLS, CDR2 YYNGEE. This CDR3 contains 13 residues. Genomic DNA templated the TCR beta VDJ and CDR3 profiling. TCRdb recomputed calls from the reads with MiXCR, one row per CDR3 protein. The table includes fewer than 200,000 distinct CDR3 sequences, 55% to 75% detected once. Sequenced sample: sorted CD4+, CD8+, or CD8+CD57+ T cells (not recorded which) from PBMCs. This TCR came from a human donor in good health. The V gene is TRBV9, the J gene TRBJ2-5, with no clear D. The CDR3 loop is CASSVVPIETQYF. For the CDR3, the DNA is TGTGCCAGCAGCGTAGTCCCGATAGAGACCCAGTACTTC. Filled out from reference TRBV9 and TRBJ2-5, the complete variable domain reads DSGVTQTPKHLITATGQRVTLRCSPRSGDLSVYWYQQSLDQGLQFLIQYYNGEERAKGNILERFSAQQFPDLHSELNLSSLELGDSALYFCASSVVPIETQYFGPGTRLLVL.